This record looks at one T cell receptor beta chain sequence and its context. Its antigen remains unidentified. Investigators reverse transcribed all isolated RNA, so they sequenced expressed TCRB transcripts. The protocol was immunoSEQ multiplex PCR, while the TCRdb copy is restricted to in-frame clones and leaves out a portion. The repertoire holds under 500,000 clones, 25% to 35% seen once, with around 0.065% in the top ten. This sample stems from a study of beta chain features in type 1 diabetes. The study's findings and limits: In all four CD4+ subsets, TCRB CDR3 length was significantly, moderately reduced in type 1 diabetes.

Every single donor gave one heparinised blood draw, and these averaged roughly 0.11 L. The sequence came from a man aged 18 to 29 in good health. Specimen: naive CD4+ T cells from blood.

The CDR3 spells CASSVTSGNEQFF. Here the CDR3 DNA reads TGTGCCAGCAGTGTCACTAGCGGCAATGAGCAGTTCTTC. The V and J genes are TRBV25-1 and TRBJ2-1; 8 positions match TRBD2. Germline V CDR1 and CDR2: MGHDK, SYGVNS. There are 13 residues in the CDR3. V gave up 4 bases and J gave up 6 bases; unmatched junction bases: 2.